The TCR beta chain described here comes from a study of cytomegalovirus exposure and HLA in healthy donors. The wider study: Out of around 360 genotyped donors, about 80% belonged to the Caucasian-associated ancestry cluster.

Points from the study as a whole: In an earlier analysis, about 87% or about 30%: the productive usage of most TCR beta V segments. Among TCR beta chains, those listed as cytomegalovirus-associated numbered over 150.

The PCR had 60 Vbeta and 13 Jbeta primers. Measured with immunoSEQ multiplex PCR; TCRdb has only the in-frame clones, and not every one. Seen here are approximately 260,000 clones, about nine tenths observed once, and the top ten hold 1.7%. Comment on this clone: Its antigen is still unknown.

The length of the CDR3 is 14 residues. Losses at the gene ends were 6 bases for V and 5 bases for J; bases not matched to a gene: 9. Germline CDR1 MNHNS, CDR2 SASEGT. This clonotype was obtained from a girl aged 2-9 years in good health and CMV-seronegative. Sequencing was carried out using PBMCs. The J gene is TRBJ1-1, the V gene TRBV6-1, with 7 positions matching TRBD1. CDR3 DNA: TGTGCCAGCAGCGATCGACAGGGTATGACTGAAGCTTTCTTT. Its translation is CASSDRQGMTEAFF.